These 14 T cell receptor beta chains were all obtained from the same sample, sequenced in a study of cytomegalovirus exposure and HLA in healthy donors. Primers for the PCR totalled 60 Vbeta and 13 Jbeta. Data came from immunoSEQ multiplex PCR; TCRdb stores just in-frame clones and leaves some out. The repertoire has 130,000 to 150,000 clones, 70% to 80% of them found once; the top ten carry 4.5% to 6%. Specimen: PBMCs. The receptors derive from a woman in her fifties or sixties in good health and CMV-seronegative.

The J gene is TRBJ2-3, the V gene TRBV6-5; tentative D call: TRBD1 (5 bases). In germline, CDR1 is MNHEY, CDR2 SVGAGI. CDR3 length: 15 residues. V dropped 1 base and J dropped 0 bases, with 8 bases sitting between them. Written as DNA, the CDR3 is TGTGCCAGCAGTTACTGGCAGGGTAGCACAGATACGCAGTATTTT. This translates into CASSYWQGSTDTQYF.

The V and J genes are TRBV6-5 and TRBJ2-7; 11 bases align to TRBD2. The CDR3 sequence is 15 residues long. Germline values: CDR1 MNHEY, CDR2 SVGAGI. After removal of 2 bases from V and 4 bases from J, the junction contained 4 bases not matched to a gene. CDR3 sequence: CASSYAPSGGYEQYF. In DNA, the CDR3 is TGTGCCAGCAGTTACGCCCCTAGCGGGGGGTACGAGCAGTACTTC.

The chain couples TRBV4-2 to TRBJ1-2, with a tentative D call TRBD1 (6 bases). The germline V gene has CDR1 LGHNA and CDR2 YNFKEQ. The V gene lost 0 bases and the J gene lost 8 bases, with 13 bases spanning the gap. The CDR3 is made up of 14 amino acids. CDR3: CASSQEVAGVGYTF. CDR3 nucleotide sequence: TGTGCCAGCAGCCAAGAGGTGGCAGGGGTAGGCTACACCTTC.

The rearrangement uses TRBV4-2 and TRBJ2-1, with 11 bases fitting TRBD2. The CDR3 is 16 amino acids. Germline loops: CDR1 LGHNA, CDR2 YNFKEQ. The V and J ends lost 8 bases and 4 bases, in that order; junction bases with no gene match: 10. The CDR3 loop is CASSGASGGTYNEQFF. For the CDR3, the DNA is TGTGCCAGCTCCGGGGCTAGCGGGGGGACTTACAATGAGCAGTTCTTC.

The rearrangement uses TRBV5-1 and TRBJ2-2; D is unresolved. Germline CDR1 is SGHRS and CDR2 is YFSETQ. The CDR3 runs to 11 residues. Deletions cut 0 bases from V and 8 bases from J, with 2 bases between. CDR3 bases: TGCGCCAGCAGCTTGGCGGGGGAGCTGTTTTTT. Its protein product is CASSLAGELFF. Together with reference TRBV5-1 and TRBJ2-2, the CDR3 gives the full variable domain: KAGVTQTPRYLIKTRGQQVTLSCSPISGHRSVSWYQQTPGQGLQFLFEYFSETQRNKGNFPGRFSGRQFSNSRSEMNVSTLELGDSALYLCASSLAGELFFGEGSRLTVL.

The chain joins TRBV29-1 to TRBJ1-1; TRBD1 aligns across 7 bases. Germline trimming cut 4 bases from V and 6 bases from J; bases unmatched to any gene: 2. Germline V gene data show CDR1 as SQVTM and CDR2 as ANQGSEA. This CDR3 comprises 11 residues. This CDR3 is CSVAQGAEAFF. The CDR3 DNA reads TGCAGCGTTGCCCAGGGGGCTGAAGCTTTCTTT.

This chain joins TRBV28 and TRBJ1-2; weak D call: TRBD1 (5 bases). Germline-derived CDR1 and CDR2 are MDHEN and SYDVKM. Trimming stripped 4 bases from V and 7 bases from J, with 13 bases between. There are 13 residues in the CDR3. CDR3 sequence (DNA): TGTGCCAGCAGTTGGGGGGAGCGGCTTGGCTACACCTTC. As protein: CASSWGERLGYTF.

In its sample, this clone was seen a few times. The chain has TRBV15 and TRBJ2-1, with TRBD2 as a possible D gene (6 bases). V lost 7 bases to trimming and J lost 2 bases, with 24 bases between them. CDR1 is LNHNV, CDR2 YYDKDF, per germline (reference sequence). This CDR3 is built from 18 residues. The CDR3 region has the DNA TGTGCCACCACCTCGGACAATGGGGGGATTCTTACCTACAATGAGCAGTTCTTC. Translation: CATTSDNGGILTYNEQFF.

The rearrangement joins TRBV5-4 to TRBJ2-7; 8 positions match TRBD2. Per germline, CDR1 SGHNT and CDR2 YYREEE (reference sequence). V gave up 2 bases and J gave up 4 bases; unmatched junction bases: 2. The CDR3 runs 13 residues. The CDR3 DNA reads as TGTGCCAGCAGCTTAGGCGGGGGGTACGAGCAGTACTTC. This sequence encodes CASSLGGGYEQYF. The complete variable domain, with remaining parts taken from reference TRBV5-4 and TRBJ2-7, reads ETGVTQSPTHLIKTRGQQVTLRCSSQSGHNTVSWYQQALGQGPQFIFQYYREEENGRGNFPPRFSGLQFPNYSSELNVNALELDDSALYLCASSLGGGYEQYFGPGTRLTVT.

The genes are TRBV19 and TRBJ2-2; 7 bases agree with TRBD1. CDR3 length: 19 residues. Germline values: CDR1 LNHDA, CDR2 SQIVND (reference sequence). The trim removed 1 base at V and 7 bases at J, leaving 18 bases unmatched. Here the CDR3 DNA reads TGTGCCAGTAGTATAGTAGGGGTTGCCCAGGGAAGACAGGGCGGGGAGCTGTTTTTT. It is translated as CASSIVGVAQGRQGGELFF.

V usage is TRBV28 and J usage is TRBJ2-1; 10 bases map to TRBD1. The CDR3 length is 15 residues. J lost 8 bases, V lost 4 bases, and 8 bases had no gene match. Germline V gives CDR1 MDHEN, CDR2 SYDVKM. The CDR3 nucleotides read TGTGCCAGCAGTTCACGACAGGGGGCGACCGATGAGCAGTTCTTC. Protein: CASSSRQGATDEQFF.

V and J are TRBV18 and TRBJ1-4; D is ambiguous. CDR1 is KGHSH, CDR2 LQKENI, per germline. This CDR3 has 17 amino acids. V lost 2 bases and J 0 bases, leaving 13 bases between the germline ends. CDR3 nucleotide sequence: TGTGCCAGCTCACCAACGAGAGGAGGAGCAACTAATGAAAAACTGTTTTTT. Translated, it gives CASSPTRGGATNEKLFF. Full variable domain (remainder filled in from reference TRBV18 and TRBJ1-4): NAGVMQNPRHLVRRRGQEARLRCSPMKGHSHVYWYRQLPEEGLKFMVYLQKENIIDESGMPKERFSAEFPKEGPSILRIQQVVRGDSAAYFCASSPTRGGATNEKLFFGSGTQLSVL.

The chain carries TRBV6-5 and TRBJ2-5; weak D call: TRBD2 (5 bases). The end of the DNA fits TRBJ2-7 better, so the J call may be wrong. The V gene's germline CDR1 is MNHEY and CDR2 SVGAGI. The CDR3 contains 14 residues. The DNA of the CDR3 is TGTGCCAGCAGTTACCGGGGAACGTCCTACGAGCAGTACTTC. Encoded protein: CASSYRGTSYEQYF.

The chain carries TRBV10-2 and TRBJ2-7, with TRBD1 as a possible D gene (5 bases). Germline V gene data show CDR1 as WSHSY and CDR2 as SAAADI. Trimming removed 3 bases at V and 1 base at J, with 10 bases between. CDR3 length: 14 residues. For the CDR3, the DNA is TGCGCCAGCAGTGATAGGGGAAAATCCTACGAGCAGTACTTC. Translation: CASSDRGKSYEQYF.